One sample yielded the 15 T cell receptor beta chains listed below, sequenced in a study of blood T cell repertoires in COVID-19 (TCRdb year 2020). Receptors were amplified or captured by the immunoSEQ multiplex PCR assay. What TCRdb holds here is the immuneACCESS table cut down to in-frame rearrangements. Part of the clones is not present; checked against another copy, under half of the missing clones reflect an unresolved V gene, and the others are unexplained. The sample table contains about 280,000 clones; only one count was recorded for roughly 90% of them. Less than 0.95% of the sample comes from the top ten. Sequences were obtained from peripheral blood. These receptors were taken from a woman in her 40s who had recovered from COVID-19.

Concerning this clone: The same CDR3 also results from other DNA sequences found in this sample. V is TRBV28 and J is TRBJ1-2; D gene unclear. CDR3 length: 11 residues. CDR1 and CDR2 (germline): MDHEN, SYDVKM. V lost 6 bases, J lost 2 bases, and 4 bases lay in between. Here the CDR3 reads CASSSNYGYTF. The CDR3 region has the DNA TGTGCCAGCAGCTCCAACTATGGCTACACCTTC.

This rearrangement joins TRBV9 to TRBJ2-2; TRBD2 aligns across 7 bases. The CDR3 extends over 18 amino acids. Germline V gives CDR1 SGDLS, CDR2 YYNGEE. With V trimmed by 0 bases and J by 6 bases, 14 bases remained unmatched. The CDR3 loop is CASSVAGEGLEVAGELFF. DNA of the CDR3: TGTGCCAGCAGCGTAGCGGGGGAGGGCCTAGAAGTTGCCGGGGAGCTGTTTTTT.

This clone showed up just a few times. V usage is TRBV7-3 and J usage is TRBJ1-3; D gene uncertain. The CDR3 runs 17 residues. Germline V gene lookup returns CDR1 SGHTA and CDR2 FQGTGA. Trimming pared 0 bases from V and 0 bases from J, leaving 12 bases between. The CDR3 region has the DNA TGTGCCAGCAGCTTAACTGGTGGCGGGTTCTCTGGAAACACCATATATTTT. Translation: CASSLTGGGFSGNTIYF. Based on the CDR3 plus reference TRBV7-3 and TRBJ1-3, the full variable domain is GAGVSQTPSNKVTEKGKYVELRCDPISGHTALYWYRQSLGQGPEFLIYFQGTGAADDSGLPNDRFFAVRPEGSVSTLKIQRTERGDSAVYLCASSLTGGGFSGNTIYFGEGSWLTVV.

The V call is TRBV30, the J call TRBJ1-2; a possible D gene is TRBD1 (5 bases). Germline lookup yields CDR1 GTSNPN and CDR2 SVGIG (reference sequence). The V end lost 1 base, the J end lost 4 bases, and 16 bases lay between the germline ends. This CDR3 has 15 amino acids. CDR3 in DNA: TGTGCCTGGAGTGCCCCGATAACAGGTGTCTATGGCTACACCTTC. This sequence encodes CAWSAPITGVYGYTF.

DNA of the CDR3: TGTGCCAGCAGCCAAGTCTCTAGCGGGCTGAACAATGAGCAGTTCTTC. The encoded protein is CASSQVSSGLNNEQFF. This sequence joins TRBV3-1 (or the pseudogene TRBV3-2) and TRBJ2-1, with TRBD2 matching 8 bases. The V and J ends lost 1 base and 5 bases, in that order; junction bases with no gene match: 7. The CDR3 runs 16 residues. CDR1 is LGHDT, CDR2 YNNKEL, per germline (reference sequence).

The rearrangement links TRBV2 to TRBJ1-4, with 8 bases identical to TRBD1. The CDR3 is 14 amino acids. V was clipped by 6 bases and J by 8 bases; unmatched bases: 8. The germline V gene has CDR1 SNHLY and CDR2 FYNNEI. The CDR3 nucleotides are TGTGCCAGCAGCAGACAGGGGCCAGAGGAAAAACTGTTTTTT. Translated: CASSRQGPEEKLFF.

CDR3 bases: TGTGCCAGCAGATCCCTGACAGGGACCTACGAGCAGTACTTC. Residues: CASRSLTGTYEQYF. The rearrangement links TRBV27 to TRBJ2-7, with 7 positions matching TRBD1. V was pared by 6 bases and J by 2 bases, with 7 bases of the junction left unmatched. This CDR3 comprises 14 residues. Germline V lookup: CDR1 MNHEY, CDR2 SMNVEV (reference sequence).

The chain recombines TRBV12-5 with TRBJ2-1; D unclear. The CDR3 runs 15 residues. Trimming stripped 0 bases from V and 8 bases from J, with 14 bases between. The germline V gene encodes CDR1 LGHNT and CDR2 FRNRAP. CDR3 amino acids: CASGLVLGSLDEQFF. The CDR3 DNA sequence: TGTGCTAGTGGTTTGGTACTGGGTAGCTTAGATGAGCAGTTCTTC.

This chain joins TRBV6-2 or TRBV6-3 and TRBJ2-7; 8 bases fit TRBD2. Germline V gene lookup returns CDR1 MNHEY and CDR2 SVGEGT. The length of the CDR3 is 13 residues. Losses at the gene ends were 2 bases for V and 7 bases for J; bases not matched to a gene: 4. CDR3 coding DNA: TGTGCCAGCAGTTACGGGTTAGCGGGAGAGCAGTACTTC. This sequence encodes CASSYGLAGEQYF.

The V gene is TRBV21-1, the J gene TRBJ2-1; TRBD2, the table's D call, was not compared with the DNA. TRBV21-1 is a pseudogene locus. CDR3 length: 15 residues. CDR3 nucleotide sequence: TGTGCCAGCAGCACTAGCGGGAGCTCCTACAATGAGCAGTTCTTC. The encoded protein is CASSTSGSSYNEQFF.

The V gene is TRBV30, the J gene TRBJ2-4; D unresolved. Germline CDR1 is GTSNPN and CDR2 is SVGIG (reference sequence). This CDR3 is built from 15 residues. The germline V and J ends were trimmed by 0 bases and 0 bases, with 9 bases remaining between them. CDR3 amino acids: CAWSVSRLAKNIQYF. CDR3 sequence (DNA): TGTGCCTGGAGTGTGTCGAGGCTAGCCAAAAACATTCAGTACTTC.

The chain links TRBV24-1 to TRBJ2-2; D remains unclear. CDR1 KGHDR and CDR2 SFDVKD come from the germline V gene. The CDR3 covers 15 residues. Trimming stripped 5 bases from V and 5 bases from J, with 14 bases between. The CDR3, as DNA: TGTGCCACCAGTGTAGGTGATCCGGAGACCGGGGAGCTGTTTTTT. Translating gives CATSVGDPETGELFF.

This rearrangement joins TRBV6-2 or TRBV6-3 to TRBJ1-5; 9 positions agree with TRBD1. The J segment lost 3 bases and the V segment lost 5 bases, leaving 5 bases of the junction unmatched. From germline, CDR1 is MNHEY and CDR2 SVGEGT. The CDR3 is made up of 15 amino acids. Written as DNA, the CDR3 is TGTGCCAGCAGTACGGGACAGGGATCCAATCAGCCCCAGCATTTT. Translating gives CASSTGQGSNQPQHF.

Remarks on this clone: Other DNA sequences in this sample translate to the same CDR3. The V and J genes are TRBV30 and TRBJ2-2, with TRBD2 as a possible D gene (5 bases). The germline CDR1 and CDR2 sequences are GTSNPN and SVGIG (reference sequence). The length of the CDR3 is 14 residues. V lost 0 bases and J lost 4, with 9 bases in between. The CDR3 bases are TGTGCCTGGAGTGTATTAACTAGCACCGGGGAGCTGTTTTTT. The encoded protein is CAWSVLTSTGELFF.

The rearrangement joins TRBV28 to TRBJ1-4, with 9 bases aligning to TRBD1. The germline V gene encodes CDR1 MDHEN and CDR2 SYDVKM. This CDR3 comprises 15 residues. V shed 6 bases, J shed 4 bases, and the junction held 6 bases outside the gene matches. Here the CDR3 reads CASSALGQGNEKLFF. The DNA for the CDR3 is TGTGCCAGCAGCGCCCTGGGACAGGGTAATGAAAAACTGTTTTTT. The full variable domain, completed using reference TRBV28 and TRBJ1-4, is DVKVTQSSRYLVKRTGEKVFLECVQDMDHENMFWYRQDPGLGLRLIYFSYDVKMKEKGDIPEGYSVSREKKERFSLILESASTNQTSMYLCASSALGQGNEKLFFGSGTQLSVL.